These 20 T cell receptor beta chains came from one sample sequenced in a study of graft-versus-host responses after intestinal transplantation. Here immunoSEQ multiplex PCR was the method, and the copy in TCRdb shows in-frame clones only, minus some. The repertoire holds some 46,000 clones, with approximately 94% as singletons. This specimen was PBMCs, taken around 330 days after intestinal transplant. These TCRs come from a human patient who received an intestinal transplant, so some T cells may come from the graft donor.

This sequence joins TRBV10-1 and TRBJ2-3, with D unclear. The CDR3 has 9 amino acids. V lost 9 bases, J lost 6 bases, and 4 bases lay in between. Germline CDR1 and CDR2: WNHNN and SYGVQD (reference sequence). The CDR3 reads CASRDTQYF. DNA for the CDR3: TGCGCCAGTCGGGATACGCAGTATTTT.

The rearrangement links TRBV5-6 to TRBJ1-4; possibly TRBD1 for D (5 bases). The CDR3 runs to 17 residues. Between the trimmed V and J ends, which lost 1 base and 0 bases, there was a span of 13 bases. Germline V gene sequence: CDR1 SGHDT, CDR2 YYEEEE. The CDR3 DNA is TGTGCCAGCAGCTTGCAGAGACAGATCCCAACTAATGAAAAACTGTTTTTT. It translates to CASSLQRQIPTNEKLFF.

This clone showed up just a few times. The chain carries TRBV7-9 and TRBJ1-4; D might be TRBD1 (6 bases). V lost 3 bases to trimming and J lost 10 bases, with 15 bases between them. This CDR3 region has 14 residues. Germline-derived CDR1 and CDR2 are SEHNR and FQNEAQ (reference sequence). CDR3 in amino acids: CASSLGITGRKLFF. Here the CDR3 DNA reads TGTGCCAGCAGCTTGGGTATTACAGGGCGAAAACTGTTTTTT.

The chain uses TRBV27 and TRBJ2-5, with D possibly TRBD1 on 6 matching bases. Germline V gives CDR1 MNHEY, CDR2 SMNVEV (reference sequence). V was pared by 8 bases and J by 7 bases, with 20 bases between. This CDR3 is 14 amino acids long. CDR3 residues: CASRLEGVVGTQYF. CDR3 sequence (DNA): TGTGCCAGCCGCCTCGAGGGGGTGGTCGGGACCCAGTACTTC.

CDR3 sequence reads: CSADGTSRGIRAQYF. Here the CDR3 DNA reads TGCAGCGCTGACGGGACTAGCAGAGGAATAAGGGCCCAGTACTTC. This chain connects TRBV29-1 to TRBJ2-5, with 9 bases fitting TRBD2. The V gene's germline CDR1 is SQVTM and CDR2 ANQGSEA. This CDR3 is 15 amino acids long. V was pared by 7 bases and J by 9 bases, with 18 bases of the junction left unmatched.

The chain employs TRBV6-1 and TRBJ1-5; no clear D gene. The ends were cut back, 8 bases at V and 4 bases at J, with 18 bases in the middle. CDR1 MNHNS and CDR2 SASEGT come from the germline V gene. The CDR3 contains 15 residues. Here the CDR3 DNA reads TGTGCCAGCTCCCTCGAAGGTTTAACAAATCAGCCCCAGCATTTT. It is translated as CASSLEGLTNQPQHF.

The chain joins TRBV11-2 to TRBJ2-1; 7 bases agree with TRBD2. The germline gives CDR1 SGHAT, CDR2 FQNNGV. The CDR3 contains 15 residues. V lost 0 bases, J lost 8 bases, and 7 bases stayed unmatched. The CDR3 reads CASSLEGRSGDEQFF. CDR3 bases: TGTGCCAGCAGCTTAGAGGGGAGGAGCGGGGATGAGCAGTTCTTC.

CDR3 protein: CASTTPWSPLHF. CDR3 sequence (DNA): TGTGCCAGCACTACACCATGGTCACCCCTCCACTTT. V gene TRBV28 combines with J gene TRBJ1-6; no clear D gene. V gave up 7 bases and J gave up 10 bases, with 11 bases separating them. The CDR3 spans 12 residues. Germline V gene data show CDR1 as MDHEN and CDR2 as SYDVKM. The full variable domain, with the rest looked up from reference TRBV28 and TRBJ1-6, is DVKVTQSSRYLVKRTGEKVFLECVQDMDHENMFWYRQDPGLGLRLIYFSYDVKMKEKGDIPEGYSVSREKKERFSLILESASTNQTSMYLCASTTPWSPLHFGNGTRLTVT.

This clone was counted once. This sequence joins TRBV30 and TRBJ1-6; TRBD1 agrees at 9 bases. Germline lookup yields CDR1 GTSNPN and CDR2 SVGIG (reference sequence). V gave up 0 bases and J gave up 10 bases; unmatched junction bases: 10. The CDR3 is 16 amino acids. CDR3 amino acids: CAWSVSGTGRESPLHF. The CDR3 nucleotides are TGTGCCTGGAGTGTATCCGGGACAGGGCGGGAGTCACCCCTCCACTTT.

V gene TRBV7-6 combines with J gene TRBJ1-6; no clear D gene. Looked up from germline, CDR1 is SGHVS and CDR2 is FNYEAQ. The CDR3 totals 14 residues. V dropped 1 base and J dropped 10 bases, with 11 bases sitting between them. CDR3 sequence (DNA): TGTGCCAGCAGCTTAGGAGGCTCAAGATCACCCCTCCACTTT. Encoded protein: CASSLGGSRSPLHF.

This rearrangement joins TRBV11-2 to TRBJ1-6, with D unresolved. V was clipped by 0 bases and J by 1 base, with 10 bases between them. Per the germline V gene, CDR1 is SGHAT and CDR2 is FQNNGV. The CDR3 extends over 17 amino acids. As DNA, the CDR3 is TGTGCCAGCAGCTTAGATCGGGCAGTTTCCTATAATTCACCCCTCCACTTT. The encoded protein is CASSLDRAVSYNSPLHF.

The rearrangement uses TRBV11-2 and TRBJ2-7, with TRBD1 identical over 7 bases. The CDR3 spans 13 residues. Germline V gene sequence: CDR1 SGHAT, CDR2 FQNNGV. Trimming cost V 1 base and J 3 bases; bases outside gene matches: 0. The CDR3: CASSLGTGYEQYF. The CDR3 nucleotides are TGTGCCAGCAGCTTAGGGACAGGCTACGAGCAGTACTTC.

The gene calls are TRBV19 and TRBJ2-2; weak D call: TRBD1 (6 bases). V dropped 11 bases and J dropped 1 base, with 11 bases sitting between them. CDR3 length equals 13 residues. Germline values: CDR1 LNHDA, CDR2 SQIVND (reference sequence). For the CDR3, the DNA is TGTGCCTTGGGGGCGGGGAACACCGGGGAGCTGTTTTTT. Encoded protein: CALGAGNTGELFF.

J is TRBJ2-7 and V is TRBV11-3; the D gene is possibly TRBD2 (5 bases). V shed 5 bases and J shed 2 bases, with 10 bases lying between them. The CDR3 spans 13 residues. Looked up from germline, CDR1 is SGHNT and CDR2 is YENEEA. The CDR3 here is CASSAPGTYEQYF. The CDR3 DNA follows: TGTGCCAGCAGCGCCCCGGGGACCTACGAGCAGTACTTC. Filled out from reference TRBV11-3 and TRBJ2-7, the complete variable domain reads EAGVVQSPRYKIIEKKQPVAFWCNPISGHNTLYWYLQNLGQGPELLIRYENEEAVDDSQLPKDRFSAERLKGVDSTLKIQPAELGDSAVYLCASSAPGTYEQYFGPGTRLTVT.

The chain has TRBV20-1 and TRBJ1-1, with TRBD1 matching over 7 bases. CDR1 and CDR2 from the germline V gene are DFQATT and SNEGSKA (reference sequence). The J segment lost 11 bases and the V segment lost 3 bases, leaving 6 bases of the junction unmatched. The CDR3 runs 11 residues. The CDR3 DNA reads as TGCAGTGCTAGGGGGACAGCCGAGGCTTTCTTT. Residues: CSARGTAEAFF.

This chain links TRBV5-1 with TRBJ1-2; a weak D match, TRBD1 (5 bases). Germline values: CDR1 SGHRS, CDR2 YFSETQ. Between the trimmed V and J ends, which lost 4 bases and 4 bases, there was a span of 14 bases. CDR3 length equals 14 residues. CDR3 DNA: TGCGCCAGCAGCGAGACAAGTGGGGGCTATGGCTACACCTTC. Its translation is CASSETSGGYGYTF.

This chain uses TRBV27 with TRBJ2-5, with TRBD2 identical over 14 bases. Looked up from germline, CDR1 is MNHEY and CDR2 is SMNVEV (reference sequence). J gave up 7 bases and V 5 bases, and 6 bases lay outside the gene matches. CDR3 length: 15 residues. In nucleotides, the CDR3 is TGTGCCAGCAGTCCCCGACTAGCGGGGGGGCGGACCCAGTACTTC. Translated: CASSPRLAGGRTQYF.

This sequence joins TRBV6-5 and TRBJ1-5, with 10 bases identical to TRBD1. With 0 bases clipped from V and 5 bases from J, the junction kept 4 bases outside the gene matches. CDR1 and CDR2 from the germline V gene are MNHEY and SVGAGI. The CDR3 has 16 amino acids. The CDR3 here is CASSYSGTGVDQPQHF. The CDR3 region has the DNA TGTGCCAGCAGTTACTCCGGGACAGGGGTAGATCAGCCCCAGCATTTT.

The chain has TRBV11-2 and TRBJ2-1; D tentatively reads TRBD1 or TRBD2 (5 bases each). The CDR3 spans 16 residues. The ends were cut back, 5 bases at V and 7 bases at J, with 21 bases in the middle. From germline, CDR1 is SGHAT and CDR2 FQNNGV. CDR3 nucleotides: TGTGCCAGCAGCCCGCGGACGGGCCAATGGGGGAATGAGCAGTTCTTC. The encoded protein is CASSPRTGQWGNEQFF. Together with reference TRBV11-2 and TRBJ2-1, the CDR3 gives the full variable domain: EAGVAQSPRYKIIEKRQSVAFWCNPISGHATLYWYQQILGQGPKLLIQFQNNGVVDDSQLPKDRFSAERLKGVDSTLKIQPAKLEDSAVYLCASSPRTGQWGNEQFFGPGTRLTVL.

The V gene is TRBV5-4, the J gene TRBJ2-5, with D tentatively TRBD1 or TRBD2 (5 bases each). TRBJ2-7 matches the DNA end more closely, so the J call is doubtful. CDR3 length: 13 residues. Germline values: CDR1 SGHNT, CDR2 YYREEE (reference sequence). CDR3 residues: CASSYGGSYEQYF. The CDR3 nucleotides read TGTGCCAGCAGCTATGGGGGTAGCTACGAGCAGTACTTC.